This entry describes one T cell receptor (beta chain). This clonotype was observed a few times. The clone's antigen remains unknown. It has no much larger one-base neighbor in the sample; base qualities were not kept. Systemically healthy Caucasian individuals from Russia, approximately 39 in total and aged about 6 to 90 years, were included as donors. Ten milliliters of peripheral blood were drawn from each donor into EDTA-treated Vacutainer tubes. Ficoll-Paque density-gradient centrifugation was used to isolate PBMCs, with at least 6.5 million obtained per sample. Trizol reagent was used to extract total RNA from PBMCs, with at least 5 micrograms per sample. The percentages of naive CD45RAhigh/CD27high T cells were determined by flow cytometry on a PBMC aliquot from every donor. The germline V gene (reference sequence) sets CDR1 to PRHDT and CDR2 to FYEKMQ. Its CDR3 holds 19 amino acids, cysteine through phenylalanine. Left in the record is the CDR3 DNA by itself, 57 bases read in frame from the first base. Trimming takes 4 bases from V and 3 bases from J, and the germline ends sit 22 bases apart.

The sample comes from a study of blood T cells in healthy people across ages (dated by TCRdb to the mid-2010s). At the level of the whole study: In model experiments, template switching captured roughly one uniquely barcoded TCR beta cDNA molecule for every two T cells. Donors were grouped into four age groups: young (average about 15 years), middle-aged (39), aged (approximately 67) and long-lived (just over 80). To avoid experimental bias, donors of different ages were distributed randomly across sequencing lanes. For two donors (one aged 18 to 29 and one aged 80 or older), the study analyzed two additional independent replicas of 1 million unique cDNA reads from the same blood draw. The study measured age-related changes in TCR beta repertoire diversity using deep sequencing normalized with unique cDNA molecular identifiers. Study-wide findings and limitations: Because donor CMV infection status was unknown, age-related changes in expanded clonotypes were potentially confounded. The long-lived group showed more naive CD4+ T cells, fewer expanded clones and increased TCR diversity than the aged group, suggesting age selection. Estimates of total diversity based on one million sequenced T cells were considered lower bounds and underestimates. Because profiling used bulk unsorted PBMCs, naive and antigen-experienced compartments could not be compared conclusively. Observed TCR beta diversity per million T cells fell roughly linearly with age, and a significant reduction was already apparent by age roughly 40. A strong correlation was found between observed TCR beta diversity and the percentage of naive T cells measured by flow cytometry.

The library was prepared using 5' RACE. The sequencer was an Illumina HiSeq 2500. The second PCR ran for roughly 7 to 11 cycles and used a J-beta primer mix along with a sample-barcoded 5' primer. A template-switch 5' adaptor carrying 12 random nucleotides introduced a unique molecular identifier onto each TCR beta cDNA molecule. At least 2.5 million CDR3-containing paired-end reads were obtained from each sample. The Mint cDNA synthesis kit, primed by a TRBC-specific oligonucleotide, was used to synthesize first-strand cDNA from all RNA. Following uracil-DNA glycosylase treatment, a first 18-cycle PCR with universal primers M1SS and BC2_uni_R was performed on all cDNA. In the authors' own workflow: Each sample was normalized by randomly selecting 1 million high-quality reads, each carrying a distinct molecular identifier. Reads with shared molecular identifiers were discarded instead of being binned into consensus sequences. CDR3 identification, clonotype clustering and error correction used MiTCR with a Q25 quality threshold and the strictest error-elimination algorithm. Lower-bound total TCR beta diversity was estimated with a nonparametric unseen species model using Euler transformation. The raw public data were reprocessed by TCRdb itself: fastp quality trimming at Q25, MiXCR clonotype calling, in-frame beta chains only. Every entry covers one CDR3 protein and lists the most common genes and DNA from its rows. These V and J calls originate from TCRdb's pipeline instead of the authors' own analysis. The table for this sample lists about 780,000 distinct CDR3 sequences; around 45% of them were counted only once. Jointly, the top ten make up around a sixth of the sample.

The chain uses TRBV13 and TRBJ2-6; the D region possibly corresponds to TRBD1 (5 bases align). The sample taken for sequencing was blood. This receptor was identified in a man of 80 years or more in good health. CDR3 loop: CASSSYTGGLKVGANVLTF. At the DNA level, the sequence is TGTGCCAGCAGCTCTTATACAGGCGGCCTAAAGGTTGGGGCCAACGTCCTGACTTTC.